The 14 T cell receptor beta chains below all came from one sample that was sequenced in a study of control samples from healthy donors and cancer patients (TCRdb year 2020). The library was prepared using the immunoSEQ multiplex PCR assay. Imported from immuneACCESS, the table was reduced by TCRdb to in-frame sequences with V and J called. These copies leave out some clones; in studies compared against another copy, an unresolved V gene accounts for under half, and the cause of the remainder is not known. Here the sample has around 80,000 clones; 80% to 90% occur a single time. 20% of the sample lies in the top ten. Sequencing used blood. The receptors originated from a man aged 50-60 years in good health.

This clone was seen a few times. This chain uses TRBV29-1 with TRBJ2-5, with TRBD2 identical over 9 bases. CDR3 size: 13 residues. Unmatched junction bases numbered 6, after V lost 5 bases and J lost 5 bases. CDR1 is SQVTM, CDR2 ANQGSEA, per germline. In DNA, the CDR3 is TGCAGCGTTCTTAGCGGGAGCGGGGAGACCCAGTACTTC. This encodes CSVLSGSGETQYF. Variable domain in full (rest from reference TRBV29-1 and TRBJ2-5): SAVISQKPSRDICQRGTSLTIQCQVDSQVTMMFWYRQQPGQSLTLIATANQGSEATYESGFVIDKFPISRPNLTFSTLTVSNMSPEDSSIYLCSVLSGSGETQYFGPGTRLLVL.

V gene TRBV18 combines with J gene TRBJ1-5; D remains unclear. CDR3 length equals 13 residues. V was shortened by 3 bases and J by 7 bases, with 10 bases between the two germline ends. Germline V gene lookup returns CDR1 KGHSH and CDR2 LQKENI. The CDR3 protein is CASSPAHPQPQHF. For the CDR3, the DNA is TGTGCCAGCTCACCGGCGCACCCCCAGCCCCAGCATTTT.

This clone turned up a few times. The V call is TRBV7-6, the J call TRBJ2-7; D might be TRBD1 (5 bases). CDR1 is SGHVS and CDR2 is FNYEAQ in the germline V gene. Trimming left V 5 bases short and J 5 bases short, with 22 bases between. The CDR3 loop spans 16 amino acids. The CDR3 nucleotides are TGTGCCAGCAGCCCAGCTACCAGGGCCTCTACCCACGAGCAGTACTTC. Translated: CASSPATRASTHEQYF.

The chain recombines TRBV6-5 with TRBJ2-7; TRBD2 agrees at 9 bases. With V trimmed by 5 bases and J by 5 bases, 7 bases remained unmatched. Germline CDR1 and CDR2: MNHEY and SVGAGI. This CDR3 has 14 residues. The CDR3: CASSRQREAHEQYF. DNA of the CDR3: TGTGCCAGCAGTCGACAGCGGGAGGCCCACGAGCAGTACTTC.

V and J are TRBV30 and TRBJ2-3; 10 bases line up with TRBD2. Germline CDR1 is GTSNPN and CDR2 is SVGIG (reference sequence). The length of the CDR3 is 14 residues. Losses at the gene ends were 0 bases for V and 10 bases for J; bases not matched to a gene: 7. CDR3 residues: CAWSVQPSGSSQYF. The CDR3 region has the DNA TGTGCCTGGAGTGTACAGCCTAGCGGGAGTTCGCAGTATTTT.

This chain connects TRBV9 to TRBJ2-1; D is perhaps TRBD2 (5 bases). Per germline, CDR1 SGDLS and CDR2 YYNGEE. The germline V and J ends were trimmed by 0 bases and 0 bases, with 10 bases remaining between them. The CDR3 is 16 amino acids. The CDR3 loop is CASSVDPGSSYNEQFF. The DNA of the CDR3 is TGTGCCAGCAGCGTAGACCCGGGGAGCTCCTACAATGAGCAGTTCTTC.

The chain is built from TRBV1 and TRBJ2-1. TRBV1 corresponds to a pseudogene. The CDR3 totals 13 residues. CDR3 loop: CTSSQRSVDEQFF. The CDR3 coding sequence is TGCACCAGCAGCCAAAGGTCAGTAGATGAGCAGTTCTTC.

Only one count was recorded for this clone. The chain carries TRBV6-5 and TRBJ1-2; weak D call: TRBD1 (5 bases). The V and J ends lost 9 bases and 2 bases respectively, with 16 bases between them. The CDR3 loop spans 14 amino acids. CDR1 and CDR2 from the germline V gene are MNHEY and SVGAGI. CDR3 protein: CASLGVGRNYGYTF. The CDR3 bases are TGTGCCAGTCTGGGGGTGGGGAGGAACTATGGCTACACCTTC.

This clone was seen only a few times. This chain connects TRBV30 to TRBJ1-1; possibly TRBD1 for D (6 bases). The germline V gene has CDR1 GTSNPN and CDR2 SVGIG (reference sequence). This CDR3 comprises 14 residues. V dropped 2 bases and J dropped 1 base, with 11 bases sitting between them. DNA for the CDR3: TGTGCCTGGAGTACTAAGACAGGGAACACTGAAGCTTTCTTT. Protein product: CAWSTKTGNTEAFF.

The rearrangement links TRBV25-1 to TRBJ1-2; D remains ambiguous. The germline V gene has CDR1 MGHDK and CDR2 SYGVNS. V was shortened by 3 bases and J by 14 bases, with 16 bases between the two germline ends. The CDR3 loop spans 12 amino acids. The CDR3 bases are TGTGCCAGCAGTGAGGAGTCAATAACACTAACCTTC. Its translation is CASSEESITLTF.

The V gene is TRBV5-4, the J gene TRBJ1-2, with D possibly being TRBD1 (6 bases). The CDR3 is 14 residues long. The germline V gene has CDR1 SGHNT and CDR2 YYREEE (reference sequence). With 1 base removed from V and 0 bases from J, the gap between germline ends came to 7 bases. The CDR3 DNA is TGTGCCAGCAGCTTGACAGGGTCTAACTATGGCTACACCTTC. This encodes CASSLTGSNYGYTF.

V is TRBV30 and J is TRBJ1-4; D is undetermined. Germline values: CDR1 GTSNPN, CDR2 SVGIG (reference sequence). V dropped 1 base and J dropped 10 bases, with 16 bases sitting between them. The CDR3 is 14 residues long. The CDR3 region has the DNA TGTGCCTGGAGTGACGGATCCACATTGGTAAAACTGTTTTTT. Protein product: CAWSDGSTLVKLFF.

The chain links TRBV11-2 to TRBJ2-7; weak D call: TRBD2 (5 bases). CDR1 and CDR2 (germline): SGHAT, FQNNGV. This CDR3 has 13 residues. Deletions cut 3 bases from V and 2 bases from J, with 8 bases between. The CDR3 DNA sequence: TGTGCCAGCAGCTTCGGAGGTACCTACGAGCAGTACTTC. This translates into CASSFGGTYEQYF.

The chain employs TRBV29-1 and TRBJ1-1, with a tentative D call TRBD1 (6 bases). The germline CDR1 and CDR2 sequences are SQVTM and ANQGSEA. V was clipped by 6 bases and J by 9 bases, with 14 bases between them. The CDR3 extends over 11 amino acids. The CDR3 protein is CSVPLQGKAFF. The CDR3 DNA reads as TGCAGCGTCCCTTTACAGGGTAAAGCTTTCTTT.